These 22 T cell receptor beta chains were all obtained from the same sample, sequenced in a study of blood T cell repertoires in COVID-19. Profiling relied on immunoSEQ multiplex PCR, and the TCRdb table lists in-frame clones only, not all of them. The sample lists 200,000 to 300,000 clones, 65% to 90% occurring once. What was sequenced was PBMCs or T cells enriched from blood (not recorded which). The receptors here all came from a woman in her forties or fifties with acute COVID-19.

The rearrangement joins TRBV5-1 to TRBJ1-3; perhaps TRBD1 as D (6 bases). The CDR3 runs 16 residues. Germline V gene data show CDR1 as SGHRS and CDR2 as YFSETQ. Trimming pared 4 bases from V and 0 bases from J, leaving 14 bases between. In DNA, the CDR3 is TGCGCCAGCAGCCCTGGGGGCGAACTCTCTGGAAACACCATATATTTT. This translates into CASSPGGELSGNTIYF. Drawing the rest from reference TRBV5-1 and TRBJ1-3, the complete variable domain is KAGVTQTPRYLIKTRGQQVTLSCSPISGHRSVSWYQQTPGQGLQFLFEYFSETQRNKGNFPGRFSGRQFSNSRSEMNVSTLELGDSALYLCASSPGGELSGNTIYFGEGSWLTVV.

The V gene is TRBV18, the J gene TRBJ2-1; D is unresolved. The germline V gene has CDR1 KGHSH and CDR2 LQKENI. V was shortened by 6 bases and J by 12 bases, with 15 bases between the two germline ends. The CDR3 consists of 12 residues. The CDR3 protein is CASSERRSGQFF. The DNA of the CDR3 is TGTGCCAGCTCGGAGAGAAGGTCGGGGCAGTTCTTC.

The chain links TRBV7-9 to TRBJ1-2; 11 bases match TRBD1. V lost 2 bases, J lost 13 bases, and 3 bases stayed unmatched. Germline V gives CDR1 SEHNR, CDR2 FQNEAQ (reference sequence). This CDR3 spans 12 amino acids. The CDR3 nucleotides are TGTGCCAGCAGCTTAACTGGACAGGGGGCCACCTTC. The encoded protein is CASSLTGQGATF.

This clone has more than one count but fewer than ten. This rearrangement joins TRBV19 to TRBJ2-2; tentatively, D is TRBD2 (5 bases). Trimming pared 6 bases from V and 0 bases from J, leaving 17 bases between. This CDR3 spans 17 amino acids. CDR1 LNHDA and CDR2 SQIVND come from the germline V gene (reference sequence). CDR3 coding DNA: TGTGCCAGTAGAAGGAGGATTAGCCGCGCGAACACCGGGGAGCTGTTTTTT. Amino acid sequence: CASRRRISRANTGELFF. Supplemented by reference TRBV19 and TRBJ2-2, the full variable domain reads DGGITQSPKYLFRKEGQNVTLSCEQNLNHDAMYWYRQDPGQGLRLIYYSQIVNDFQKGDIAEGYSVSREKKESFPLTVTSAQKNPTAFYLCASRRRISRANTGELFFGEGSRLTVL.

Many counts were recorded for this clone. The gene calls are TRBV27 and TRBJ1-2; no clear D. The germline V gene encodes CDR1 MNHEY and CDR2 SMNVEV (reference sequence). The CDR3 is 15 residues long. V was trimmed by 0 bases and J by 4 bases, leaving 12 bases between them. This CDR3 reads CASSLSRSGGYGYTF. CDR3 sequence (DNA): TGTGCCAGCAGTTTATCGCGTTCGGGAGGCTATGGCTACACCTTC.

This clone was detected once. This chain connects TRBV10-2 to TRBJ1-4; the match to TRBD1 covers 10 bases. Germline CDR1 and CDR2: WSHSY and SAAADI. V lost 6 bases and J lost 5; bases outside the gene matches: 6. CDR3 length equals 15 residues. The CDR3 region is CASSQQGQGNEKLFF. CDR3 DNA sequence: TGCGCCAGCAGCCAACAGGGACAGGGGAATGAAAAACTGTTTTTT.

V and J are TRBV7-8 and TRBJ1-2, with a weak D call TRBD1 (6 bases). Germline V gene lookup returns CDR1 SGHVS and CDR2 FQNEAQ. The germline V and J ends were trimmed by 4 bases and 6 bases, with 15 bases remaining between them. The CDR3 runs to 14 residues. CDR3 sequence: CASSYRTAENGYTF. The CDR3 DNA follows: TGTGCCAGCAGCTATAGGACAGCCGAAAATGGCTACACCTTC.

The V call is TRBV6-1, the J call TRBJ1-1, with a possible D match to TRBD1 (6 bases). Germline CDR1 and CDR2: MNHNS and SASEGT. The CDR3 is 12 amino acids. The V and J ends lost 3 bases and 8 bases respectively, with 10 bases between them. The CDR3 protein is CASSEGAWEAFF. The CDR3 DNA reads TGTGCCAGCAGTGAGGGGGCTTGGGAAGCTTTCTTT.

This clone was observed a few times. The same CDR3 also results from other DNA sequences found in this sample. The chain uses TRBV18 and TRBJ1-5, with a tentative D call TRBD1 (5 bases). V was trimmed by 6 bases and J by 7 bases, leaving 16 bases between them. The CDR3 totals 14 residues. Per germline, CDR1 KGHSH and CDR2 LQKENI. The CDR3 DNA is TGTGCCAGCTCTCCGGGGGACGGAGGGCAGCCCCAGCATTTT. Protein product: CASSPGDGGQPQHF. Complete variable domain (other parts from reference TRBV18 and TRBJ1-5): NAGVMQNPRHLVRRRGQEARLRCSPMKGHSHVYWYRQLPEEGLKFMVYLQKENIIDESGMPKERFSAEFPKEGPSILRIQQVVRGDSAAYFCASSPGDGGQPQHFGDGTRLSIL.

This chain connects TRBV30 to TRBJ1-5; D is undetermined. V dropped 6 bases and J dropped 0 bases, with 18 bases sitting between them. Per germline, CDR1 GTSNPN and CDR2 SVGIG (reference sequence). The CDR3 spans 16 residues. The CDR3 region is CACSTPSVNSNQPQHF. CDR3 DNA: TGTGCCTGTTCGACACCCTCAGTAAATAGCAATCAGCCCCAGCATTTT.

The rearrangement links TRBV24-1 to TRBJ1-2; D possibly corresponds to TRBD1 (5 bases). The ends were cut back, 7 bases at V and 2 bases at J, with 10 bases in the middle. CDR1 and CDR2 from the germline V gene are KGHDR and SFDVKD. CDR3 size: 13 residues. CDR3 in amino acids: CATRTTENYGYTF. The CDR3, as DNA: TGTGCCACCAGAACGACAGAGAACTATGGCTACACCTTC.

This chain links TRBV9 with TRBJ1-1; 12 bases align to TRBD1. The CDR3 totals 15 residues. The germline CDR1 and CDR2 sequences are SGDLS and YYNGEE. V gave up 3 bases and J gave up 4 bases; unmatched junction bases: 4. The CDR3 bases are TGTGCCAGCAGCGCTGGGACAGGGGGCCTCACTGAAGCTTTCTTT. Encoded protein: CASSAGTGGLTEAFF.

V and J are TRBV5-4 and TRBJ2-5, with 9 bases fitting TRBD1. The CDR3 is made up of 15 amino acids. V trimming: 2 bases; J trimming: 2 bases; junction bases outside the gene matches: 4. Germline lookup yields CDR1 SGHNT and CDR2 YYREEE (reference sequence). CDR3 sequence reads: CASSLPGQGQETQYF. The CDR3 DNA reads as TGTGCCAGCAGCTTACCGGGACAGGGACAAGAGACCCAGTACTTC.

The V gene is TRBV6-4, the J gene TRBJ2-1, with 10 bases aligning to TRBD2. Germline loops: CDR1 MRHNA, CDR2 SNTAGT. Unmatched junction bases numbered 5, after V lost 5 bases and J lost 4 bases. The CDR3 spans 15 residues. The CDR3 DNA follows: TGTGCCAGCAGTACCCTAGCGGGGGCTTACAATGAGCAGTTCTTC. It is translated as CASSTLAGAYNEQFF.

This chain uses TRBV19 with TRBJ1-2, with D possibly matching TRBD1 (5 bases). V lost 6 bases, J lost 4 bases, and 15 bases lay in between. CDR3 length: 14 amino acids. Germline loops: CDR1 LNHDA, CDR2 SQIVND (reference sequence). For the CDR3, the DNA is TGTGCCAGTAGCCTAACTCAGGGAGGCTATGGCTACACCTTC. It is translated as CASSLTQGGYGYTF.

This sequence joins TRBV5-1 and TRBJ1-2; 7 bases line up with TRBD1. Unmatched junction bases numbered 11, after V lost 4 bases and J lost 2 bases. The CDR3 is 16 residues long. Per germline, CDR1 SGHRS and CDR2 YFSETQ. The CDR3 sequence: CASSPGTASSNYGYTF. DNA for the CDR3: TGCGCCAGCAGCCCCGGGACAGCAAGCTCAAACTATGGCTACACCTTC.

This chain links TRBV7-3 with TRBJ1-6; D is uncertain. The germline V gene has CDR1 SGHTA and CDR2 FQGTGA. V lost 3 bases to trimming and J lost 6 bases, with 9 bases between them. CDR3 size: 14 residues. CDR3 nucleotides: TGTGCCAGCAGCTTGGTGGGGAGTAATTCACCCCTCCACTTT. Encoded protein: CASSLVGSNSPLHF.

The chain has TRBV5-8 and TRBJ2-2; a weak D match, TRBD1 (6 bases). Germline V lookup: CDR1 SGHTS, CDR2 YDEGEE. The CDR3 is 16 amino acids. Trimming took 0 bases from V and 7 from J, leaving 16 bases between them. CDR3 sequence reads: CASSLAPDRPGGELFF. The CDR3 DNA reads TGTGCCAGCAGCTTGGCTCCGGACAGACCCGGCGGGGAGCTGTTTTTT.

The CDR3 reads CAWTQGAGYGYTF. CDR3 sequence (DNA): TGTGCCTGGACTCAGGGGGCGGGCTATGGCTACACCTTC. The V call is TRBV30, the J call TRBJ1-2, with 8 bases identical to TRBD1. The CDR3 is 13 amino acids. V was pared by 4 bases and J by 4 bases, with 5 bases of the junction left unmatched. Looked up from germline, CDR1 is GTSNPN and CDR2 is SVGIG (reference sequence). The full variable domain, its missing parts supplied by reference TRBV30 and TRBJ1-2, is SQTIHQWPATLVQPVGSPLSLECTVEGTSNPNLYWYRQAAGRGLQLLFYSVGIGQISSEVPQNLSASRPQDRQFILSSKKLLLSDSGFYLCAWTQGAGYGYTFGSGTRLTVV.

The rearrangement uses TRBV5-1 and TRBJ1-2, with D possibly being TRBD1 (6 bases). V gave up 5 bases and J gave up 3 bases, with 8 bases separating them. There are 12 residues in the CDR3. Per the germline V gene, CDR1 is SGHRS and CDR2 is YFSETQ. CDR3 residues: CASRDRDYGYTF. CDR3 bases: TGCGCCAGCAGGGACAGAGACTATGGCTACACCTTC.

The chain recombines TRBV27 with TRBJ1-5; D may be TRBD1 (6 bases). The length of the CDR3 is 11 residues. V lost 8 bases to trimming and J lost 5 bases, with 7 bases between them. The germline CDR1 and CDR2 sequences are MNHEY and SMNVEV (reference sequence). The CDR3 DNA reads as TGTGCCAGCGGGGGCCATCAGCCCCAGCATTTT. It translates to CASGGHQPQHF.

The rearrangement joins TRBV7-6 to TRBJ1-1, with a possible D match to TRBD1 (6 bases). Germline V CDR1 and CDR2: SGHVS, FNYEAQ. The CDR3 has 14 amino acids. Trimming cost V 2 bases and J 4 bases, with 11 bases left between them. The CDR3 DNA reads TGTGCCAGCAGCTTAAGGACAGAAACCACTGAAGCTTTCTTT. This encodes CASSLRTETTEAFF.